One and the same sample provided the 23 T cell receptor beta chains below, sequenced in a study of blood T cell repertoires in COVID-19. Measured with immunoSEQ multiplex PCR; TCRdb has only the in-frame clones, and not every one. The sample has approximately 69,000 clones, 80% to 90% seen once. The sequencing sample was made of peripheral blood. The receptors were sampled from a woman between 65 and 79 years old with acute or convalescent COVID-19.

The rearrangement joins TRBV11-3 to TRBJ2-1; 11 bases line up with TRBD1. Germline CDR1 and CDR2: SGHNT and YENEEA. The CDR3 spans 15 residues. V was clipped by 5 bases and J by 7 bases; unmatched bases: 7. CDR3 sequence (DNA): TGTGCCAGCAGCACTGGACAGGGGGCTTCAAATGAGCAGTTCTTC. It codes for CASSTGQGASNEQFF.

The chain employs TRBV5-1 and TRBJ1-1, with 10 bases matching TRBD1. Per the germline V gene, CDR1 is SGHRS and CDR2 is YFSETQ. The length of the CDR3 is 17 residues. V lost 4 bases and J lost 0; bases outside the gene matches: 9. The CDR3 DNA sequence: TGCGCCAGCAGCCTGGGACAGGGGACCTTATTGAACACTGAAGCTTTCTTT. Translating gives CASSLGQGTLLNTEAFF. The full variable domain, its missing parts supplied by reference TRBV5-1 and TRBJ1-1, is KAGVTQTPRYLIKTRGQQVTLSCSPISGHRSVSWYQQTPGQGLQFLFEYFSETQRNKGNFPGRFSGRQFSNSRSEMNVSTLELGDSALYLCASSLGQGTLLNTEAFFGQGTRLTVV.

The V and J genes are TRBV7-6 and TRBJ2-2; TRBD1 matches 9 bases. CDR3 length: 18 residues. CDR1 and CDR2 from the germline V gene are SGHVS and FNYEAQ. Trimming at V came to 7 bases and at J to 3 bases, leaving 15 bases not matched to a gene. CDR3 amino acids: CASTQRLRDRVDTGELFF. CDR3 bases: TGTGCCAGCACTCAACGGCTCCGGGACAGGGTTGACACCGGGGAGCTGTTTTTT.

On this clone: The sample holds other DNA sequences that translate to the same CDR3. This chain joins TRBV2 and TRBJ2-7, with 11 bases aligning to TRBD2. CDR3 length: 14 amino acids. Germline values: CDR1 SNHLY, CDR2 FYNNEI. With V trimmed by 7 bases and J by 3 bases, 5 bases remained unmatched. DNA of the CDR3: TGTGCCAGCACCACCGGGACTAGCGGCTACGAGCAGTACTTC. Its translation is CASTTGTSGYEQYF. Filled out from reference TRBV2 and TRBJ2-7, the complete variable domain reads EPEVTQTPSHQVTQMGQEVILRCVPISNHLYFYWYRQILGQKVEFLVSFYNNEISEKSEIFDDQFSVERPDGSNFTLKIRSTKLEDSAMYFCASTTGTSGYEQYFGPGTRLTVT.

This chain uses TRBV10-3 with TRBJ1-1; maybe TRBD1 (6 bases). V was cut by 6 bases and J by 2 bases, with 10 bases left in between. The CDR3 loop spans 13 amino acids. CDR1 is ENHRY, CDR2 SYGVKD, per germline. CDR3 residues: CAIRQGINTEAFF. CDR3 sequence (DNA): TGTGCCATCAGACAGGGAATCAACACTGAAGCTTTCTTT.

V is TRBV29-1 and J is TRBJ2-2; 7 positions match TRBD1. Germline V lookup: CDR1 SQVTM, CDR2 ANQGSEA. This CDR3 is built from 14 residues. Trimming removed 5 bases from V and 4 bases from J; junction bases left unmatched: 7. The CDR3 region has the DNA TGCAGCGTTCAACAGGGGTACGGCACCGGGGAGCTGTTTTTT. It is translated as CSVQQGYGTGELFF.

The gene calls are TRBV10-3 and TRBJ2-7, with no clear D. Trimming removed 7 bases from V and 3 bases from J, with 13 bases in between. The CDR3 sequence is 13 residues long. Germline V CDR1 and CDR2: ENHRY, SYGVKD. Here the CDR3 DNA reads TGTGCCATCAAAAACCAGTCCGTCTACGAGCAGTACTTC. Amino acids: CAIKNQSVYEQYF.

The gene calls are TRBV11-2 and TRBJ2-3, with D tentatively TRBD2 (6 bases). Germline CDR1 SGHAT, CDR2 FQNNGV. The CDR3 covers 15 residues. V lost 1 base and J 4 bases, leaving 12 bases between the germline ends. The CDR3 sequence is CASSLGPSVADTQYF. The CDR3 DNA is TGTGCCAGCAGCTTAGGTCCTAGCGTCGCAGATACGCAGTATTTT.

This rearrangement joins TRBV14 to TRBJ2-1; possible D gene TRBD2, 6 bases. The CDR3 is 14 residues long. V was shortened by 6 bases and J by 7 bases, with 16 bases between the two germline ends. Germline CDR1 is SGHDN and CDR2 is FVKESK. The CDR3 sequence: CASRRRAEENEQFF. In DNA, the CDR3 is TGTGCCAGCAGACGGAGGGCCGAGGAAAATGAGCAGTTCTTC.

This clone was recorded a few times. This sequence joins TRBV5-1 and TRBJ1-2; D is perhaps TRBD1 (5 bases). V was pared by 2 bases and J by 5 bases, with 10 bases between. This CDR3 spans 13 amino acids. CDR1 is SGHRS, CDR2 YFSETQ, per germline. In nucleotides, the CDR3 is TGCGCCAGCAGCTTACAGGTTACATATGGCTACACCTTC. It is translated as CASSLQVTYGYTF.

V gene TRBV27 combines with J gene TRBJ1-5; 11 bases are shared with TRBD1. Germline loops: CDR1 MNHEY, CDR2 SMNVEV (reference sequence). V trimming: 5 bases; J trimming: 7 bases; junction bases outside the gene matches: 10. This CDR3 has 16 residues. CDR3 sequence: CASSNLGTGGGQPQHF. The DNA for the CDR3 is TGTGCCAGCAGTAACCTCGGGACAGGGGGAGGGCAGCCCCAGCATTTT.

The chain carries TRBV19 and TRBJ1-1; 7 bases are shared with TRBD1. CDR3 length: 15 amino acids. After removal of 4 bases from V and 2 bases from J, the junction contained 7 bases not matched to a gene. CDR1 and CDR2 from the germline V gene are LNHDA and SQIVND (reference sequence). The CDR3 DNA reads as TGTGCCAGTAGTACCCGGACAGGACTTAACACTGAAGCTTTCTTT. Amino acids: CASSTRTGLNTEAFF.

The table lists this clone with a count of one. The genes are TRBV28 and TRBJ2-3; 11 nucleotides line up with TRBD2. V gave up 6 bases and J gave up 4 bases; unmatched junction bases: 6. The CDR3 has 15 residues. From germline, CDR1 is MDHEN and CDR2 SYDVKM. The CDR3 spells CASRIAGGPADTQYF. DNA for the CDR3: TGTGCCAGCAGGATAGCGGGAGGGCCGGCAGATACGCAGTATTTT.

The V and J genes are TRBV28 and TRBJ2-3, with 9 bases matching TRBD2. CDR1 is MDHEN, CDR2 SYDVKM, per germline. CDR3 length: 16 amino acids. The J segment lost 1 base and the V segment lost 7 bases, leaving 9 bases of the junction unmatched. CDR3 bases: TGTGCCAGCATCTCTCGCGGGAGGGCGGGCACAGATACGCAGTATTTT. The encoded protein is CASISRGRAGTDTQYF.

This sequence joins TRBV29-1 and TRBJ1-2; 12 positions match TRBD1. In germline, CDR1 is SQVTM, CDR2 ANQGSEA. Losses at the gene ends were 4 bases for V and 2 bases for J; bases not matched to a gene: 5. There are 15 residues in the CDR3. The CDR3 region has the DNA TGCAGCGTTGCCTGGGACAGGGGGCCGAACTATGGCTACACCTTC. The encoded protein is CSVAWDRGPNYGYTF.

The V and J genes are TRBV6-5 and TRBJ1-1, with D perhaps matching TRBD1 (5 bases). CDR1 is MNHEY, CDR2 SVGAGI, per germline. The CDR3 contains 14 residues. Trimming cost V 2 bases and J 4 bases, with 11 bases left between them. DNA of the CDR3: TGTGCCAGCAGTTACAGGCAGGGAGGCACTGAAGCTTTCTTT. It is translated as CASSYRQGGTEAFF.

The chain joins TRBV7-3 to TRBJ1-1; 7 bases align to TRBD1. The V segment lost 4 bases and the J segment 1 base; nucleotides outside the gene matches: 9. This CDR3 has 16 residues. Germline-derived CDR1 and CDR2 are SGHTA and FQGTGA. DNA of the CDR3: TGTGCCAGCAGCTCCAGACAGGGTGTGGGGAACACTGAAGCTTTCTTT. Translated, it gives CASSSRQGVGNTEAFF.

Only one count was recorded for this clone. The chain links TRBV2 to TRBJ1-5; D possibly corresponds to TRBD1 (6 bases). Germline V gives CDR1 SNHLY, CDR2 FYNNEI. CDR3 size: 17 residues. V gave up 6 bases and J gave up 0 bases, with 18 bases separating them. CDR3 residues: CASSLGTLGHSNQPQHF. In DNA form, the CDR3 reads TGTGCCAGCAGCCTCGGGACACTTGGACATAGCAATCAGCCCCAGCATTTT.

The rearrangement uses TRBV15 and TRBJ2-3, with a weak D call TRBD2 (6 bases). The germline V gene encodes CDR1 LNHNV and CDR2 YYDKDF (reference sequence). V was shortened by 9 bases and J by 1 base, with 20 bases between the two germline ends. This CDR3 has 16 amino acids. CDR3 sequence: CATSEGLDTRTDTQYF. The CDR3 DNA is TGTGCCACTTCGGAGGGTCTGGATACCCGCACAGATACGCAGTATTTT.

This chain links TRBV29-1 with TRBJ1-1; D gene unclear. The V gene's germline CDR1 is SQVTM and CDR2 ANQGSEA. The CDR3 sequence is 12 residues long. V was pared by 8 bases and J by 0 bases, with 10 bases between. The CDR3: CSPRRVNTEAFF. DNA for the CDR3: TGCAGCCCGCGGCGGGTGAACACTGAAGCTTTCTTT.

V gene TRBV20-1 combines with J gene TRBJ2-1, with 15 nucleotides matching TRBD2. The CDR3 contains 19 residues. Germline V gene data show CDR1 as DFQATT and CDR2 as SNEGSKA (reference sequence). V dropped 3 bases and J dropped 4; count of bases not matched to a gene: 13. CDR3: CSASGGPGLAGGGYNEQFF. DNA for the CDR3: TGCAGTGCTAGTGGGGGGCCGGGACTAGCGGGAGGAGGGTACAATGAGCAGTTCTTC.

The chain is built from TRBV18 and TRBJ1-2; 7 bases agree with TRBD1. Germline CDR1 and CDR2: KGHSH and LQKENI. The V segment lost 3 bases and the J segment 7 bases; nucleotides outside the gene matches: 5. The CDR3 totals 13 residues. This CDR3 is CASSPRTGSGYTF. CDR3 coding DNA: TGTGCCAGCTCACCCAGGACAGGAAGTGGCTACACCTTC.

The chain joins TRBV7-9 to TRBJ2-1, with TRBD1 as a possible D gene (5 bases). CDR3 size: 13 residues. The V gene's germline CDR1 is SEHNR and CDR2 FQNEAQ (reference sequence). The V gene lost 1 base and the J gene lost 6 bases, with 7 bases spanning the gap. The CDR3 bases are TGTGCCAGCAGCTTAGTGGGGCGCAATGAGCAGTTCTTC. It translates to CASSLVGRNEQFF.